Below are 5 T cell receptor beta chains sequenced from a single sample in a study of shared clonotypes between healthy human individuals. Profiling relied on immunoSEQ multiplex PCR, and the TCRdb table lists in-frame clones only, not all of them. The table records more than 450,000 clones, 79% of them present only once. What was sequenced was PBMCs. The receptors stem from a woman in her thirties or forties in good health. Some clones in this sample may be carry-over from other donors' samples.

The rearrangement links TRBV30 to TRBJ2-7; D call uncertain. The CDR3 totals 14 residues. Trimming removed 6 bases from V and 2 bases from J, with 17 bases in between. CDR1 and CDR2 (germline): GTSNPN, SVGIG (reference sequence). As DNA, the CDR3 is TGTGCCTGTCATAGGGAAAGGGCAACCTACGAGCAGTACTTC. This codes for CACHRERATYEQYF.

The chain employs TRBV5-1 and TRBJ2-2; D may correspond to TRBD1 or TRBD2 (6 bases each). Per germline, CDR1 SGHRS and CDR2 YFSETQ. V dropped 1 base and J dropped 6 bases, with 16 bases sitting between them. The CDR3 sequence is 16 residues long. CDR3 sequence (DNA): TGCGCCAGCAGCTTGCTGAGCAGGGGCGGGGCCGGGGAGCTGTTTTTT. This sequence encodes CASSLLSRGGAGELFF.

The chain combines TRBV28 with TRBJ2-2; unclear D gene. The V and J ends lost 1 base and 1 base respectively, with 4 bases between them. Germline V CDR1 and CDR2: MDHEN, SYDVKM. There are 14 residues in the CDR3. The CDR3 region has the DNA TGTGCCAGCAGTTTATTAGAGAACACCGGGGAGCTGTTTTTT. Amino acids: CASSLLENTGELFF.

The rearrangement joins TRBV10-3 to TRBJ2-1; 11 bases agree with TRBD2. Unmatched junction bases numbered 9, after V lost 10 bases and J lost 4 bases. Germline CDR1 reads ENHRY; CDR2 reads SYGVKD. The CDR3 runs to 15 residues. CDR3 loop: CATATTSGEYNEQFF. CDR3 bases: TGTGCCACCGCAACGACTAGCGGGGAATACAATGAGCAGTTCTTC.

V usage is TRBV6-1 and J usage is TRBJ1-3, with D perhaps matching TRBD1 (5 bases). CDR1 and CDR2 (germline): MNHNS, SASEGT. Trimming cost V 7 bases and J 4 bases, with 14 bases left between them. The CDR3 totals 14 residues. In DNA, the CDR3 is TGTGCCAGCACCGCAGGGTCTTCAGGAAACACCATATATTTT. Translating gives CASTAGSSGNTIYF.